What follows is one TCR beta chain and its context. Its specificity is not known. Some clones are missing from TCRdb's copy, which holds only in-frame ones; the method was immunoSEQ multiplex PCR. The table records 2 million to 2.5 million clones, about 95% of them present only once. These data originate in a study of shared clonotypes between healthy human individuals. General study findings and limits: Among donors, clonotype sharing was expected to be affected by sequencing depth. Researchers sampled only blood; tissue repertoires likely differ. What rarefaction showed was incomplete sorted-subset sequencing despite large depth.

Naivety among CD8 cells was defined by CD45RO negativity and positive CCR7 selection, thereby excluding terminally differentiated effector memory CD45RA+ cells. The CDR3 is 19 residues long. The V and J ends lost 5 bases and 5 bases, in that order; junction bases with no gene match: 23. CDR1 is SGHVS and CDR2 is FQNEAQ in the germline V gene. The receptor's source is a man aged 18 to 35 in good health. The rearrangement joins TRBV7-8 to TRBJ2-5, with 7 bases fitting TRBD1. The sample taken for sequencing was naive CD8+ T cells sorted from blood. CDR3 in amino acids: CASSTTANLAQGDEETQYF. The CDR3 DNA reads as TGTGCCAGCAGCACCACCGCCAATCTTGCGCAGGGGGACGAGGAGACCCAGTACTTC.